This TCR beta chain was retrieved from a study of T cell clonality in common variable immunodeficiency. Study-level points and caveats: Compared with controls, CVID subjects had fewer shared TCRbeta clones. Common variable immunodeficiency TCR beta sequences reportedly had fewer deletions and N-nucleotide insertions.

Aged 9 to 64 years, CVID subjects averaged about 40 years old. Of note for this clone: Its antigen is not known. The read ends 3 residues before the CDR3 terminus; that terminus is restored from the germline J gene.

TCRdb's copy holds only in-frame clones and misses some; the assay was immunoSEQ multiplex PCR. The specimen's table records 8,000 or so clones. The germline CDR1 and CDR2 sequences are SGHKS and YYEKEE (reference sequence). The CDR3 runs 14 residues. The ends were cut back, 0 bases at V and 6 bases at J, with 10 bases in the middle. The clonotype originates from a human donor with common variable immunodeficiency. The sample was peripheral blood mononuclear cells. The chain is built from TRBV5-5 and TRBJ2-1; D remains ambiguous. The CDR3 reads CASSLGEVFNEQFF. The sequenced CDR3 bases are TGTGCCAGCAGCTTGGGTGAGGTGTTCAATGAG. The variable domain in full, with the rest retrieved from reference TRBV5-5 and TRBJ2-1, is DAGVTQSPTHLIKTRGQQVTLRCSPISGHKSVSWYQQVLGQGPQFIFQYYEKEERGRGNFPDRFSARQFPNYSSELNVNALLLGDSALYLCASSLGEVFNEQFFGPGTRLTVL.